What follows are 18 T cell receptor beta chains derived from one specimen sequenced in a study of cytomegalovirus exposure and HLA in healthy donors. Assay: immunoSEQ multiplex PCR; the TCRdb copy retains only in-frame clones and omits some. Among some 130,000 clones listed, approximately 84% were seen once. The specimen was PBMCs. The receptors derive from a man aged 25 to 45 in good health and CMV-seropositive.

This clone was seen a handful of times. The rearrangement uses TRBV5-1 and TRBJ1-3; D is uncertain. Per the germline V gene, CDR1 is SGHRS and CDR2 is YFSETQ. This CDR3 has 13 amino acids. The germline V and J ends were trimmed by 2 bases and 3 bases, with 6 bases remaining between them. The CDR3 nucleotides are TGCGCCAGCAGCTTCTGGAGTGGAAACACCATATATTTT. Protein sequence: CASSFWSGNTIYF.

This clone was seen a handful of times. V usage is TRBV7-2 and J usage is TRBJ1-1; 8 bases line up with TRBD1. There are 13 residues in the CDR3. V trimming: 5 bases; J trimming: 5 bases; junction bases outside the gene matches: 4. CDR1 is SGHTA, CDR2 FQGNSA, per germline. CDR3 residues: CASSRTGRTEAFF. The CDR3 nucleotides read TGTGCCAGCAGCCGGACAGGGAGGACTGAAGCTTTCTTT.

The chain joins TRBV29-1 to TRBJ2-1; tentative D call: TRBD1 (5 bases). CDR1 and CDR2 from the germline V gene are SQVTM and ANQGSEA. V lost 1 base and J lost 4, with 17 bases in between. The CDR3 extends over 16 amino acids. The chain's CDR3 is CSVEVSRAGFYNEQFF. The CDR3 coding sequence is TGCAGCGTTGAAGTAAGCCGGGCAGGGTTTTACAATGAGCAGTTCTTC.

This chain joins TRBV5-1 and TRBJ1-1, with a possible D match to TRBD1 (5 bases). CDR3 length equals 15 residues. Germline V gene sequence: CDR1 SGHRS, CDR2 YFSETQ. V was cut by 2 bases and J by 1 base, with 12 bases left in between. Here the CDR3 DNA reads TGCGCCAGCAGCTTCCAGGGAGGATGGAACACTGAAGCTTTCTTT. Residues: CASSFQGGWNTEAFF.

Here the CDR3 DNA reads TGTGCCAGCAGTGAACGGCAGGGGGCCCGGAGTGAAGCTTTCTTT. Translated: CASSERQGARSEAFF. V and J are TRBV2 and TRBJ1-1; the match to TRBD1 covers 8 bases. Unmatched junction bases numbered 9, after V lost 2 bases and J lost 7 bases. The germline CDR1 and CDR2 sequences are SNHLY and FYNNEI. CDR3 length equals 15 residues.

This chain links TRBV6-1 with TRBJ2-3; 9 bases agree with TRBD2. CDR1 MNHNS and CDR2 SASEGT come from the germline V gene. The CDR3 runs 13 residues. Trimming removed 2 bases from V and 11 bases from J; junction bases left unmatched: 5. CDR3 in DNA: TGTGCCAGCAGTGAATATAGCGGGGGTGGGCAGTATTTT. Protein product: CASSEYSGGGQYF.

This rearrangement joins TRBV10-3 to TRBJ2-1, with 10 positions matching TRBD2. CDR1 is ENHRY and CDR2 is SYGVKD in the germline V gene. With 2 bases clipped from V and 3 bases from J, the junction kept 7 bases outside the gene matches. CDR3 size: 17 residues. CDR3 in DNA: TGTGCCATCAGTGAGAGGGCTAGCGGGAGAATCTACAATGAGCAGTTCTTC. Translation: CAISERASGRIYNEQFF.

In this sample, this clone turned up a few times. V is TRBV20-1 and J is TRBJ2-7, with TRBD1 matching over 9 bases. The CDR3 is 11 amino acids. Germline V gene data show CDR1 as DFQATT and CDR2 as SNEGSKA (reference sequence). V lost 7 bases to trimming and J lost 5 bases; unmatched junction nucleotides: 3. This CDR3 is CSGGQGDEQYF. The CDR3, as DNA: TGCAGTGGGGGACAGGGCGACGAGCAGTACTTC.

The rearrangement joins TRBV2 to TRBJ1-1, with TRBD1 identical over 9 bases. This CDR3 spans 24 amino acids. Germline V CDR1 and CDR2: SNHLY, FYNNEI. Trimming took 3 bases from V and 1 from J; bases not matched to a gene: 30. CDR3 sequence reads: CASSERGQGLVNILSRAGNTEAFF. CDR3 sequence (DNA): TGTGCCAGCAGTGAGAGGGGACAGGGCCTGGTGAACATACTGTCCCGGGCTGGGAACACTGAAGCTTTCTTT. Combining the CDR3 with reference TRBV2 and TRBJ1-1 gives the whole variable domain EPEVTQTPSHQVTQMGQEVILRCVPISNHLYFYWYRQILGQKVEFLVSFYNNEISEKSEIFDDQFSVERPDGSNFTLKIRSTKLEDSAMYFCASSERGQGLVNILSRAGNTEAFFGQGTRLTVV.

The V gene is TRBV27, the J gene TRBJ1-1, with 9 bases lining up with TRBD1. Germline trimming cut 4 bases from V and 2 bases from J; bases unmatched to any gene: 5. The V gene's germline CDR1 is MNHEY and CDR2 SMNVEV (reference sequence). There are 15 residues in the CDR3. The CDR3 loop reads CASSSPTGGNTEAFF. Written as DNA, the CDR3 is TGTGCCAGCAGTTCCCCGACAGGGGGAAACACTGAAGCTTTCTTT.

This chain uses TRBV29-1 with TRBJ2-1, with 14 bases fitting TRBD2. V was pared by 4 bases and J by 8 bases, with 4 bases of the junction left unmatched. The CDR3 covers 14 residues. Per the germline V gene, CDR1 is SQVTM and CDR2 is ANQGSEA. The CDR3 sequence: CSVAGLAGVDEQFF. The CDR3 coding sequence is TGCAGCGTTGCGGGACTAGCGGGAGTAGATGAGCAGTTCTTC.

This chain uses TRBV11-1 with TRBJ2-5, with D tentatively TRBD1 (5 bases). Germline values: CDR1 SGHAT, CDR2 FQDESV (reference sequence). Deletions cut 0 bases from V and 4 bases from J, with 6 bases between. This CDR3 has 13 amino acids. The CDR3 loop is CASSLATGETQYF. The CDR3 nucleotides read TGTGCCAGCAGCTTAGCTACAGGAGAGACCCAGTACTTC.

This clone was seen a single time. This sequence joins TRBV9 and TRBJ1-2; possible D gene TRBD1, 6 bases. The V end was cut by 0 bases, the J end by 6 bases, with 15 bases between. Germline V gives CDR1 SGDLS, CDR2 YYNGEE. CDR3 length: 15 residues. CDR3 sequence (DNA): TGTGCCAGCAGCGTAGTGGGGGCGGGCGCGGATGGCTACACCTTC. As protein: CASSVVGAGADGYTF.

The rearrangement uses TRBV7-2 and TRBJ1-2, with D maybe TRBD1 (5 bases). Trimming removed 3 bases from V and 0 bases from J, with 11 bases in between. Germline V lookup: CDR1 SGHTA, CDR2 FQGNSA. The CDR3 has 15 residues. DNA of the CDR3: TGTGCCAGCAGCTTGGACGGGGGGGCTAACTATGGCTACACCTTC. Encoded protein: CASSLDGGANYGYTF. The full variable domain, rest sourced from reference TRBV7-2 and TRBJ1-2, is GAGVSQSPSNKVTEKGKDVELRCDPISGHTALYWYRQSLGQGLEFLIYFQGNSAPDKSGLPSDRFSAERTGGSVSTLTIQRTQQEDSAVYLCASSLDGGANYGYTFGSGTRLTVV.

This clone was detected a few times. The chain is built from TRBV12-5 and TRBJ2-5, with TRBD1 identical over 9 bases. V trimming: 1 base; J trimming: 5 bases; junction bases outside the gene matches: 11. The CDR3 contains 17 residues. CDR1 is LGHNT, CDR2 FRNRAP, per germline. The CDR3 reads CASGLGLTTGGEETQYF. CDR3 coding DNA: TGTGCTAGTGGTTTGGGTCTTACCACAGGGGGCGAGGAGACCCAGTACTTC.

V usage is TRBV2 and J usage is TRBJ1-1; D ambiguous. The length of the CDR3 is 14 residues. Germline-derived CDR1 and CDR2 are SNHLY and FYNNEI. V lost 7 bases and J 6 bases, leaving 18 bases between the germline ends. The CDR3 is CASTLLGQVAEAFF. The CDR3 nucleotides read TGTGCCAGCACCCTCTTGGGCCAAGTCGCTGAAGCTTTCTTT.

The rearrangement uses TRBV29-1 and TRBJ1-4; D call uncertain. V was cut by 2 bases and J by 3 bases, with 16 bases left in between. CDR1 is SQVTM, CDR2 ANQGSEA, per germline. The CDR3 runs to 16 residues. CDR3 DNA sequence: TGCAGCGTTGAACTTTTACGACAAAGCTCTAATGAAAAACTGTTTTTT. Amino acid sequence: CSVELLRQSSNEKLFF.

The CDR3 DNA reads TGTGCCAGCAGTTACTGGGCAGACCCTTCGCGCGGCTACACCTTC. Translated, it gives CASSYWADPSRGYTF. The chain combines TRBV6-6 with TRBJ1-2; D ambiguous. V was cut by 1 base and J by 8 bases, with 17 bases left in between. There are 15 residues in the CDR3. The V gene's germline CDR1 is MNHNY and CDR2 SVGAGI (reference sequence).